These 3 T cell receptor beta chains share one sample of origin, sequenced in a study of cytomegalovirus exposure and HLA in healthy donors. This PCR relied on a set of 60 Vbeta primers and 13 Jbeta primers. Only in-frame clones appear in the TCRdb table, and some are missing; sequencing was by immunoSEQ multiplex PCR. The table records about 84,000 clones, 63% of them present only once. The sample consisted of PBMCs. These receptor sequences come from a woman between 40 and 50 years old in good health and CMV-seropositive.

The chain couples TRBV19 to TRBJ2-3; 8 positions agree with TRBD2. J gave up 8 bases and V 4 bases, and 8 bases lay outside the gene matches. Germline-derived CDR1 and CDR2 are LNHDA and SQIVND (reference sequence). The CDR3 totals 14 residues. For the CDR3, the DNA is TGTGCCAGTAGTAGGGGAGTAGCGGGAACTACGCAGTATTTT. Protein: CASSRGVAGTTQYF.

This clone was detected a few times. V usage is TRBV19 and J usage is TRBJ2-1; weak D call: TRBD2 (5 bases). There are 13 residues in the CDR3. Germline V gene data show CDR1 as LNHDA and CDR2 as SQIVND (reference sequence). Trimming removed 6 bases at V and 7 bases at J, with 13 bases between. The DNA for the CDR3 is TGTGCCAGTAGCCCTTACGGGGAAAATGAGCAGTTCTTC. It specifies CASSPYGENEQFF. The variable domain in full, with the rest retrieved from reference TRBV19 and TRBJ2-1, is DGGITQSPKYLFRKEGQNVTLSCEQNLNHDAMYWYRQDPGQGLRLIYYSQIVNDFQKGDIAEGYSVSREKKESFPLTVTSAQKNPTAFYLCASSPYGENEQFFGPGTRLTVL.

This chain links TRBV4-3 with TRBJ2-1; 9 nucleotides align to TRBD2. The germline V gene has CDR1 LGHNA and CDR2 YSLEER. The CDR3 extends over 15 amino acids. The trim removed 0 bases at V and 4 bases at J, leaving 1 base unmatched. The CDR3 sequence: CASSQDSGSYNEQFF. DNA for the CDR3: TGCGCCAGCAGCCAAGATAGCGGGAGTTACAATGAGCAGTTCTTC.